A single sample gave rise to the 5 T cell receptor beta chains below, sequenced in a study of blood T cell repertoires in COVID-19. This table comes from immunoSEQ multiplex PCR, and its TCRdb copy is limited to in-frame clones, with some not included. This table holds 200,000 to 250,000 clones, roughly 88% found once. Sequencing was carried out using PBMCs or T cells enriched from blood (not recorded which). Receptors originate from a woman between 40 and 50 years old with acute COVID-19.

J is TRBJ2-1 and V is TRBV30; D is unresolved. Germline V gene data show CDR1 as GTSNPN and CDR2 as SVGIG (reference sequence). Trimming removed 7 bases from V and 5 bases from J, with 12 bases in between. This CDR3 is 12 amino acids long. The CDR3 is CAFWYPDNEQFF. The CDR3 region has the DNA TGTGCCTTTTGGTATCCGGACAATGAGCAGTTCTTC.

This chain joins TRBV4-2 and TRBJ1-4, with D possibly being TRBD1 (5 bases). CDR1 LGHNA and CDR2 YNFKEQ come from the germline V gene. V dropped 0 bases and J dropped 8 bases, with 13 bases sitting between them. The CDR3 is 15 amino acids. CDR3 nucleotide sequence: TGTGCCAGCAGCCAAGATCTGCAGGGAAACGAAAAACTGTTTTTT. Encoded protein: CASSQDLQGNEKLFF.

The rearrangement links TRBV15 to TRBJ1-2; D remains ambiguous. The germline CDR1 and CDR2 sequences are LNHNV and YYDKDF (reference sequence). Trimming removed 0 bases at V and 4 bases at J, with 9 bases between. The CDR3 runs to 14 residues. CDR3 protein: CATSRDKTVYGYTF. The CDR3 DNA sequence: TGTGCCACCAGCAGAGATAAAACAGTCTATGGCTACACCTTC.

The rearrangement joins TRBV2 to TRBJ1-5; D might be TRBD1 (5 bases). The CDR3 is made up of 13 amino acids. Trimming took 6 bases from V and 6 from J, leaving 12 bases between them. Germline assignment: CDR1 SNHLY and CDR2 FYNNEI. CDR3 in amino acids: CASRGMGGQPQHF. In DNA form, the CDR3 reads TGTGCCAGCAGGGGGATGGGGGGTCAGCCCCAGCATTTT.

The chain links TRBV19 to TRBJ2-7; D not resolved. Germline CDR1 is LNHDA and CDR2 is SQIVND (reference sequence). Trimming cost V 3 bases and J 0 bases, with 6 bases left between them. This CDR3 is built from 13 residues. The CDR3 loop is CASSISFSYEQYF. The CDR3 nucleotides read TGTGCCAGTAGTATTAGTTTCTCCTACGAGCAGTACTTC.